Given below is one T cell receptor (beta chain) in context. Its antigen remains unknown. Trimming took 6 bases from V and 2 from J, leaving 22 bases between them. CDR3 length equals 17 residues. Germline V CDR1 and CDR2: LNHDA, SQIVND (reference sequence). The data were obtained in a study of cytomegalovirus exposure and HLA in healthy donors. 13 Jbeta primers and 60 Vbeta primers were used for the PCR. The assay was immunoSEQ multiplex PCR, and TCRdb's table has in-frame clones only and misses some. The table lists some 250,000 clones, approximately 81% of them singletons. Study results and limitations: It was reportedly the case that the classifier diagnosed cytomegalovirus status with high specificity and sensitivity. TCR beta chains numbering 150 to 200 were designated cytomegalovirus-associated.

What was sequenced was PBMCs. This sequence originates from a woman aged 55 to 70 in good health and CMV-seropositive. The chain has TRBV19 and TRBJ2-5; a possible D gene is TRBD2 (5 bases). The CDR3 DNA reads as TGTGCCAGTAGCCGTTGGACTTCCCGGCAACTACAAGAGACCCAGTACTTC. This gives the protein CASSRWTSRQLQETQYF.